The rows below give T cell receptor beta chains drawn from one sample of a study of T and B cells in COVID-19 patients. TCRdb processed the multiplex PCR reads anew with MiXCR; each CDR3 protein has one entry. The sample lists approximately 9,000 distinct CDR3 sequences, 30% to 40% occurring once. The sequencing sample was made of blood. These receptors were collected from a human donor who had recovered from COVID-19. Both conserved end residues are part of each CDR3. The D gene is left open where the match is weak. Rows give clone size only sometimes, using once, few, many, or a class for an expanded clone.

d_gene: TRBD1; len: 17; abundance: few; v_gene: TRBV18; j_gene: TRBJ2-5; CDR3nt: TGTGCCAGCTCACCCTTCACAGGGGGCCCTAACCAAGAGACCCAGTACTTC; CDR3aa: CASSPFTGGPNQETQYF
d_gene: NA; len: 10; abundance: few; v_gene: TRBV20-1; j_gene: TRBJ2-1; CDR3nt: TGCAGTGCGGCCCTCCCTGAGCAGTTCTTC; CDR3aa: CSAALPEQFF
d_gene: TRBD2; len: 16; abundance: few; v_gene: TRBV6-5; j_gene: TRBJ2-1; CDR3nt: TGTGCCAGCAGTTACTCCCTGGCGGGGGGGTTCAATGAGCAGTTCTTC; CDR3aa: CASSYSLAGGFNEQFF
d_gene: TRBD2; len: 15; abundance: few; v_gene: TRBV6-5; j_gene: TRBJ2-3; CDR3nt: TGTGCCAGCAGTTTAGCGGGGGGGCGGGGAGATACGCAGTATTTT; CDR3aa: CASSLAGGRGDTQYF
d_gene: NA; len: 15; abundance: NA; v_gene: TRBV27; j_gene: TRBJ2-3; CDR3nt: TGTGCCAGCAGTCTGGGAATTCAGAACACAGATACGCAGTATTTT; CDR3aa: CASSLGIQNTDTQYF
d_gene: NA; len: 14; abundance: few; v_gene: TRBV19; j_gene: TRBJ1-5; CDR3nt: TGTGCCAGTAGTATATACGGGTTGGATCAGCCCCAGCATTTT; CDR3aa: CASSIYGLDQPQHF
d_gene: TRBD2; len: 19; abundance: few; v_gene: TRBV6-1; j_gene: TRBJ2-2; CDR3nt: TGTGCCAGCAGTGAAATTTGGGCTAGCGGGGGCCCTAACACCGGGGAGCTGTTTTTT; CDR3aa: CASSEIWASGGPNTGELFF
d_gene: NA; len: 17; abundance: few; v_gene: TRBV18; j_gene: TRBJ2-1; CDR3nt: TGTGCCAGCTCACCACCGACTCTTCCTCTCCCCTACAATGAGCAGTTCTTC; CDR3aa: CASSPPTLPLPYNEQFF
d_gene: TRBD1; len: 15; abundance: few; v_gene: TRBV6-5; j_gene: TRBJ1-2; CDR3nt: TGTGCCAGCAGTGAATCGTGGACAGGAGAATATGGCTACACCTTC; CDR3aa: CASSESWTGEYGYTF
d_gene: NA; len: 15; abundance: NA; v_gene: TRBV28; j_gene: TRBJ1-2; CDR3nt: TGTGCCAGCAGTCCTCCACCCGGACGGAAGTATGGCTACACCTTC; CDR3aa: CASSPPPGRKYGYTF
d_gene: TRBD2; len: 15; abundance: NA; v_gene: TRBV5-6; j_gene: TRBJ2-1; CDR3nt: TGTGCCAGCAGTTCTAGCGGGGGGGCCCTGGATGAGCAGTTCTTC; CDR3aa: CASSSSGGALDEQFF
d_gene: TRBD1; len: 18; abundance: NA; v_gene: TRBV12-3/TRBV12-4; j_gene: TRBJ1-1; CDR3nt: TGTGCCAGCAGACACTACGGGCTAGGGGGCCGGAGGGACACTGAAGCTTTCTTT; CDR3aa: CASRHYGLGGRRDTEAFF
d_gene: NA; len: 15; abundance: few; v_gene: TRBV5-4; j_gene: TRBJ1-4; CDR3nt: TGTGCCAGCAGCAAAGGGGCAGCTGAGAATGAAAAACTGTTTTTT; CDR3aa: CASSKGAAENEKLFF
d_gene: TRBD2; len: 16; abundance: few; v_gene: TRBV6-5; j_gene: TRBJ2-5; CDR3nt: TGTGCCAGCACCAGACTAGCGGGGGCCGGGGGGGAGACCCAGTACTTC; CDR3aa: CASTRLAGAGGETQYF
d_gene: NA; len: 15; abundance: NA; v_gene: TRBV6-5; j_gene: TRBJ1-2; CDR3nt: TGTGCCAGCTCCGGGACGGATCATGTCGAATATGGCTACACCTTC; CDR3aa: CASSGTDHVEYGYTF
d_gene: TRBD1; len: 13; abundance: few; v_gene: TRBV19; j_gene: TRBJ1-3; CDR3nt: TGTGCCGTACAGGGGGCGCCTGGAAACACCATATATTTT; CDR3aa: CAVQGAPGNTIYF
d_gene: NA; len: 13; abundance: medium-sized; v_gene: TRBV18; j_gene: TRBJ2-2; CDR3nt: TGTGCCAGCTCGAAGGGGGGCACCGGGGAGCTGTTTTTT; CDR3aa: CASSKGGTGELFF
d_gene: NA; len: 13; abundance: few; v_gene: TRBV5-4; j_gene: TRBJ2-3; CDR3nt: TGTGCCAGCAGCTTGGGGGTAGCAGATACGCAGTATTTT; CDR3aa: CASSLGVADTQYF
d_gene: NA; len: 16; abundance: NA; v_gene: TRBV6-5; j_gene: TRBJ1-4; CDR3nt: TGTGCCAGCAGCCCCGGACCCGGTGCCTCTAATGAAAAACTGTTTTTT; CDR3aa: CASSPGPGASNEKLFF
d_gene: NA; len: 13; abundance: medium-sized; v_gene: TRBV19; j_gene: TRBJ2-5; CDR3nt: TGTGCCAGTAGTTTTCGCCATCAAGAGACCCAGTACTTC; CDR3aa: CASSFRHQETQYF
d_gene: NA; len: 18; abundance: NA; v_gene: TRBV18; j_gene: TRBJ1-6; CDR3nt: TGTGCCAGCTCACCAGGCCTCTTTACGGTAGGCGGCGGTTCACCCCTCCACTTT; CDR3aa: CASSPGLFTVGGGSPLHF
d_gene: NA; len: 14; abundance: medium-sized; v_gene: TRBV19; j_gene: TRBJ2-7; CDR3nt: TGTGCCAGTAGTGCCCGGGACGGAGGATACGAGCAGTACTTC; CDR3aa: CASSARDGGYEQYF
d_gene: NA; len: 13; abundance: NA; v_gene: TRBV28; j_gene: TRBJ1-1; CDR3nt: TGTGCCAGCAGCCTGGGTAGGCCCGCGGAAGCTTTCTTT; CDR3aa: CASSLGRPAEAFF
d_gene: TRBD1; len: 15; abundance: medium-sized; v_gene: TRBV27; j_gene: TRBJ1-5; CDR3nt: TGTGCCAGCAGTTCCCAGACAGGGTTGGGACAGCCCCAGCATTTT; CDR3aa: CASSSQTGLGQPQHF
d_gene: NA; len: 16; abundance: few; v_gene: TRBV18; j_gene: TRBJ1-3; CDR3nt: TGTGCCAGCTCACCACAGCTATTACAGTCGGAAGCCACCATATATTTT; CDR3aa: CASSPQLLQSEATIYF
d_gene: NA; len: 16; abundance: NA; v_gene: TRBV6-1; j_gene: TRBJ2-7; CDR3nt: TGTGCCAGCAGCCTCGGTGGCGGGACAGCATCCAACGAGCAGTACTTC; CDR3aa: CASSLGGGTASNEQYF
d_gene: NA; len: 14; abundance: few; v_gene: TRBV6-1; j_gene: TRBJ2-3; CDR3nt: TGTGCCAGCAGGGACACGCCGGCCACAGATACGCAGTATTTT; CDR3aa: CASRDTPATDTQYF
d_gene: NA; len: 14; abundance: few; v_gene: TRBV6-2/TRBV6-3; j_gene: TRBJ2-5; CDR3nt: TGTGCCAGCAGTCGCCCACAGCGCGGGGAGACCCAGTACTTC; CDR3aa: CASSRPQRGETQYF
d_gene: TRBD2; len: 17; abundance: NA; v_gene: TRBV18; j_gene: TRBJ2-3; CDR3nt: TGTGCCAGCTCACCCGGGAATAGCGGGGGGACCACAGATACGCAGTATTTT; CDR3aa: CASSPGNSGGTTDTQYF
d_gene: TRBD2; len: 15; abundance: large; v_gene: TRBV27; j_gene: TRBJ2-3; CDR3nt: TGTGCCAGCAGTTTAGGGACTAGCGGGGGGGATACGCAGTATTTT; CDR3aa: CASSLGTSGGDTQYF
d_gene: NA; len: 13; abundance: NA; v_gene: TRBV10-3; j_gene: TRBJ2-7; CDR3nt: TGTGCCATCAGTGAGTCGGGTCCCTACGAGCAGTACTTC; CDR3aa: CAISESGPYEQYF
d_gene: NA; len: 13; abundance: NA; v_gene: TRBV7-9; j_gene: TRBJ2-1; CDR3nt: TGTGTCAGCAGCTCCAGGGGCTACAATGAGCAGTTCTTC; CDR3aa: CVSSSRGYNEQFF
d_gene: NA; len: 12; abundance: NA; v_gene: TRBV5-6; j_gene: TRBJ2-3; CDR3nt: TGCGCCAGCAGCTTTAATGAAGATACGCAGTATTTT; CDR3aa: CASSFNEDTQYF
d_gene: NA; len: 13; abundance: NA; v_gene: TRBV6-1; j_gene: TRBJ1-1; CDR3nt: TGTGCCAGCAGCCCAAAATGGGGCTCGGAAGCTTTCTTT; CDR3aa: CASSPKWGSEAFF
d_gene: TRBD1; len: 15; abundance: medium-sized; v_gene: TRBV19; j_gene: TRBJ2-2; CDR3nt: TGTGCCAGTAGTACGACAGGGGTGAACACCGGGGAGCTGTTTTTT; CDR3aa: CASSTTGVNTGELFF
d_gene: TRBD2; len: 17; abundance: NA; v_gene: TRBV5-1; j_gene: TRBJ2-3; CDR3nt: TGCGCCAGCAGCTTTACGTGGACTAGCGGGGGGACAGATACGCAGTATTTT; CDR3aa: CASSFTWTSGGTDTQYF